The next 6 T cell receptor beta chains were all read from a single sample in a study of shared clonotypes between healthy human individuals (dated by TCRdb to the early 2020s). Library method: the immunoSEQ multiplex PCR assay. The table was pulled from immuneACCESS by TCRdb, which kept in-frame rearrangements only. Such tables lose some clones; where checked, under half of the loss comes from unresolved V genes, and the rest has no known cause. The sample table lists 850,000 to 1,100,000 clones, 60% to 80% of them with a count of one. Of the sample, almost 0.9% is held by the ten largest clones. The specimen was memory CD4+ T cells from PBMCs. This specimen's cell subset or site label, per the study, means: CD45RA-negative fraction. The receptor source for this set is a man between 18 and 29 years old in good health. Some clones in this sample may be carry-over from other donors' samples.

The chain has TRBV5-1 and TRBJ2-7, with 9 bases fitting TRBD1. The germline gives CDR1 SGHRS, CDR2 YFSETQ. CDR3 size: 15 residues. Losses at the gene ends were 4 bases for V and 6 bases for J; bases not matched to a gene: 11. CDR3 protein: CASSTRTGGGREQYF. Here the CDR3 DNA reads TGCGCCAGCAGCACCCGAACAGGGGGCGGACGCGAGCAGTACTTC.

J is TRBJ2-7 and V is TRBV7-6; D remains ambiguous. In germline, CDR1 is SGHVS, CDR2 FNYEAQ. Trimming shortened V by 1 base and J by 3 bases, and 7 bases separated the two germline ends. The CDR3 totals 13 residues. The DNA for the CDR3 is TGTGCCAGCAGCTTAGAACGGAGCTACGAGCAGTACTTC. Residues: CASSLERSYEQYF.

J is TRBJ2-7 and V is TRBV6-1, with 14 bases aligning to TRBD2. This CDR3 contains 16 residues. The V and J ends lost 4 bases and 4 bases, in that order; junction bases with no gene match: 6. From germline, CDR1 is MNHNS and CDR2 SASEGT. DNA for the CDR3: TGTGCCAGCAGTGCAGGGACTAGCGGGAGATGGTACGAGCAGTACTTC. Its protein product is CASSAGTSGRWYEQYF.

This clone appeared once. Different DNA sequences within this sample yield the same CDR3. V is TRBV5-1 and J is TRBJ2-1; 14 bases align to TRBD2. The V segment lost 0 bases and the J segment 7 bases; nucleotides outside the gene matches: 3. CDR3 size: 16 residues. Germline V CDR1 and CDR2: SGHRS, YFSETQ. The CDR3 DNA follows: TGCGCCAGCAGCTTGGACGGACTAGCGGGAGGTAATGAGCAGTTCTTC. Protein product: CASSLDGLAGGNEQFF.

The table lists this clone with a few counts. The genes are TRBV30 and TRBJ1-5; 8 nucleotides agree with TRBD1. With V trimmed by 3 bases and J by 3 bases, 7 bases remained unmatched. Germline CDR1 reads GTSNPN; CDR2 reads SVGIG (reference sequence). The CDR3 covers 15 residues. This chain's CDR3 is CAWSDWTGNNQPQHF. The CDR3 DNA is TGTGCCTGGAGCGATTGGACAGGGAACAATCAGCCCCAGCATTTT. Filled out from reference TRBV30 and TRBJ1-5, the complete variable domain reads SQTIHQWPATLVQPVGSPLSLECTVEGTSNPNLYWYRQAAGRGLQLLFYSVGIGQISSEVPQNLSASRPQDRQFILSSKKLLLSDSGFYLCAWSDWTGNNQPQHFGDGTRLSIL.

This clone was found a few times. The chain couples TRBV7-2 to TRBJ2-5; D may match TRBD1 or TRBD2 (5 bases each). The J call may not be correct, given that the DNA end is closer to TRBJ2-7. In germline, CDR1 is SGHTA, CDR2 FQGNSA. There are 15 residues in the CDR3. The CDR3 bases are TGTGCCAGCAGCTTAGGAACCGGGACCATCTACGAGCAGTACTTC. Its protein product is CASSLGTGTIYEQYF.